The 16 T cell receptor beta chains below all came from one sample that was sequenced in a study of Ad26.COV2.S vaccination and SARS-CoV-2 variants. The protocol was immunoSEQ multiplex PCR, while the TCRdb copy is restricted to in-frame clones and leaves out a portion. The sample yields 85,000 to 120,000 clones, about three quarters seen once. Sequenced here: peripheral blood, sampled after recovery from COVID-19. These TCRs come from a human donor who had recovered from COVID-19.

The CDR3, as DNA: TGTGCCAGCAGCTCCGGGACTAGCGGGGGCCACTCCTACAATGAGCAGTTCTTC. It codes for CASSSGTSGGHSYNEQFF. The chain couples TRBV2 to TRBJ2-1; 14 bases are shared with TRBD2. The ends lost 6 bases at V and 0 bases at J; junction bases unmatched: 7. CDR3 size: 18 residues. Germline V lookup: CDR1 SNHLY, CDR2 FYNNEI.

V usage is TRBV30 and J usage is TRBJ2-6; possible D gene TRBD1, 5 bases. CDR1 is GTSNPN, CDR2 SVGIG, per germline (reference sequence). There are 16 residues in the CDR3. Trimming took 2 bases from V and 2 from J, leaving 13 bases between them. CDR3 residues: CAWSRRRGPGANVLTF. The CDR3, as DNA: TGTGCCTGGAGTCGGCGAAGGGGCCCTGGGGCCAACGTCCTGACTTTC. Variable domain in full (rest from reference TRBV30 and TRBJ2-6): SQTIHQWPATLVQPVGSPLSLECTVEGTSNPNLYWYRQAAGRGLQLLFYSVGIGQISSEVPQNLSASRPQDRQFILSSKKLLLSDSGFYLCAWSRRRGPGANVLTFGAGSRLTVL.

The rearrangement links TRBV29-1 to TRBJ1-5; no definite D call. This CDR3 spans 13 amino acids. The germline gives CDR1 SQVTM, CDR2 ANQGSEA. Trimming removed 4 bases from V and 0 bases from J, with 7 bases in between. The CDR3 is CSVASDSNQPQHF. In nucleotides, the CDR3 is TGCAGCGTTGCGTCGGATAGCAATCAGCCCCAGCATTTT.

The chain links TRBV2 to TRBJ2-5; 9 nucleotides line up with TRBD1. Germline CDR1 SNHLY, CDR2 FYNNEI. The V segment lost 5 bases and the J segment 0 bases; nucleotides outside the gene matches: 13. This CDR3 contains 18 residues. The CDR3 nucleotides read TGTGCCAGCAGTTCACAGGGGGCGTTGGGAGGAGACCAAGAGACCCAGTACTTC. It is translated as CASSSQGALGGDQETQYF.

The rearrangement links TRBV3-1 (or the pseudogene TRBV3-2) to TRBJ2-1; a weak D match, TRBD1 (5 bases). Per germline, CDR1 LGHDT and CDR2 YNNKEL (reference sequence). Trimming took 1 base from V and 5 from J, leaving 9 bases between them. This CDR3 region has 14 residues. The CDR3 spells CASSQGTLHNEQFF. In DNA, the CDR3 is TGTGCCAGCAGCCAAGGGACACTTCACAATGAGCAGTTCTTC.

This chain links TRBV6-5 with TRBJ2-1; TRBD2 aligns across 12 bases. The CDR3 is 15 amino acids. Germline CDR1 reads MNHEY; CDR2 reads SVGAGI. J lost 9 bases, V lost 2 bases, and 5 bases had no gene match. The CDR3 here is CASSYLAGGPGEQFF. CDR3 nucleotide sequence: TGTGCCAGCAGTTACCTAGCGGGGGGGCCAGGTGAGCAGTTCTTC.

This chain links TRBV19 with TRBJ2-1; 8 bases line up with TRBD1. Germline V gene data show CDR1 as LNHDA and CDR2 as SQIVND (reference sequence). V lost 5 bases and J lost 3; bases outside the gene matches: 6. The CDR3 spans 15 residues. Here the CDR3 DNA reads TGTGCCAGTAGTGAAGGACAGGGATACTACAATGAGCAGTTCTTC. Translated, it gives CASSEGQGYYNEQFF.

There are many counts of this clone. The rearrangement joins TRBV28 to TRBJ1-6; D not certain. From germline, CDR1 is MDHEN and CDR2 SYDVKM. The CDR3 has 17 residues. With 7 bases removed from V and 1 base from J, the gap between germline ends came to 17 bases. This CDR3 reads CASTTWEGRSYNSPLHF. The CDR3 nucleotides are TGTGCCAGCACCACTTGGGAGGGTAGATCCTATAATTCACCCCTCCACTTT. The whole variable domain, filled in from reference TRBV28 and TRBJ1-6, reads DVKVTQSSRYLVKRTGEKVFLECVQDMDHENMFWYRQDPGLGLRLIYFSYDVKMKEKGDIPEGYSVSREKKERFSLILESASTNQTSMYLCASTTWEGRSYNSPLHFGNGTRLTVT.

CDR3: CASSLWGLAEEKLFF. In DNA form, the CDR3 reads TGTGCCAGCAGTTTATGGGGCCTTGCAGAAGAAAAACTGTTTTTT. The chain recombines TRBV28 with TRBJ1-4; D is unresolved. V was shortened by 0 bases and J by 8 bases, with 13 bases between the two germline ends. The CDR3 extends over 15 amino acids. Looked up from germline, CDR1 is MDHEN and CDR2 is SYDVKM.

The rearrangement uses TRBV7-9 and TRBJ1-1; 9 bases are shared with TRBD1. The trim removed 5 bases at V and 4 bases at J, leaving 8 bases unmatched. The germline V gene has CDR1 SEHNR and CDR2 FQNEAQ (reference sequence). The CDR3 covers 15 residues. The CDR3 is CASSARQGVTTEAFF. The CDR3 DNA reads as TGTGCCAGCAGCGCAAGACAGGGGGTGACCACTGAAGCTTTCTTT.

The chain uses TRBV28 and TRBJ2-1; D remains ambiguous. V was cut by 3 bases and J by 2 bases, with 11 bases left in between. There are 15 residues in the CDR3. Germline V lookup: CDR1 MDHEN, CDR2 SYDVKM. DNA of the CDR3: TGTGCCAGCAGTTTCGGACGGAGAACCTACAATGAGCAGTTCTTC. As protein: CASSFGRRTYNEQFF. The entire variable domain, with the rest obtained from reference TRBV28 and TRBJ2-1, is as follows: DVKVTQSSRYLVKRTGEKVFLECVQDMDHENMFWYRQDPGLGLRLIYFSYDVKMKEKGDIPEGYSVSREKKERFSLILESASTNQTSMYLCASSFGRRTYNEQFFGPGTRLTVL.

In its sample, this clone was seen a few times. The V call is TRBV10-2, the J call TRBJ2-5; 10 positions match TRBD2. CDR1 and CDR2 from the germline V gene are WSHSY and SAAADI. The V gene end was trimmed by 6 bases and the J gene end by 7 bases; junction bases not matched to a gene: 8. The CDR3 is 14 amino acids. Written as DNA, the CDR3 is TGCGCCAGCAGCCCTGGACTAGCGGTCTGGACCCAGTACTTC. Residues: CASSPGLAVWTQYF.

There are many counts of this clone. The chain joins TRBV6-5 to TRBJ1-1; 9 bases agree with TRBD1. Trimming cost V 5 bases and J 3 bases; bases outside gene matches: 7. The CDR3 totals 15 residues. Germline CDR1 MNHEY, CDR2 SVGAGI. Written as DNA, the CDR3 is TGTGCCAGCAGTCCAGACGACAGGGGGGACACTGAAGCTTTCTTT. Encoded protein: CASSPDDRGDTEAFF.

This clone is a singleton in its sample. As DNA, the CDR3 is TGTGCCAGCAGCCGCGGGGAAAGCTATGGCTACACCTTC. Translated, it gives CASSRGESYGYTF. The chain recombines TRBV12-3 or TRBV12-4 with TRBJ1-2; no clear D gene. This CDR3 has 13 amino acids. The V gene lost 6 bases and the J gene lost 4 bases, with 12 bases spanning the gap.

This clone was observed a handful of times. The chain is built from TRBV7-9 and TRBJ2-5; the D gene is possibly TRBD1 (6 bases). V lost 6 bases and J 5 bases, leaving 10 bases between the germline ends. The germline V gene encodes CDR1 SEHNR and CDR2 FQNEAQ (reference sequence). CDR3 size: 12 residues. CDR3 sequence: CASSDRSETQYF. Here the CDR3 DNA reads TGTGCCAGCAGTGACAGGTCTGAGACCCAGTACTTC.

V gene TRBV20-1 combines with J gene TRBJ1-1, with a possible D match to TRBD1 (5 bases). The CDR3 is 11 residues long. Trimming pared 5 bases from V and 8 bases from J, leaving 12 bases between. Germline V gene data show CDR1 as DFQATT and CDR2 as SNEGSKA (reference sequence). The CDR3 sequence: CSAPGDSEAFF. The CDR3 coding sequence is TGCAGTGCTCCGGGGGATTCCGAAGCTTTCTTT.